Following are 15 T cell receptor beta chains from one sample sequenced in a study of healthy donors' naive CD4 and CD8 T cells. A linear amplification protocol produced the TCR libraries from 500 ng of total RNA. TCRdb itself ran the reads through MiXCR, one entry per CDR3 protein. This sample carries 150,000 to 200,000 distinct CDR3 sequences, around 80% of them seen once, and the ten largest clones take roughly 2.3%. Sequencing was carried out using naive CD4+ and CD8+ T cells sorted from blood, pooled from several donors. These receptors were obtained from a pool of human donors in good health; the sample pools cells from several healthy donors.

The rearrangement joins TRBV19 to TRBJ1-2; D perhaps matches TRBD1 (6 bases). The CDR3 spans 14 residues. CDR1 is LNHDA, CDR2 SQIVND, per germline (reference sequence). V lost 2 bases and J 0 bases, leaving 7 bases between the germline ends. The chain's CDR3 is CASSIRQANYGYTF. The CDR3 DNA follows: TGTGCCAGTAGTATAAGACAGGCTAACTATGGCTACACCTTC.

The chain recombines TRBV5-1 with TRBJ2-7, with D perhaps TRBD1 or TRBD2 (5 bases each). Germline CDR1 and CDR2: SGHRS and YFSETQ. This CDR3 contains 18 residues. The V end lost 4 bases, the J end lost 6 bases, and 29 bases lay between the germline ends. In nucleotides, the CDR3 is TGCGCCAGCAGCAAAGAGATGACAGCCGGCCGGGATCCCTCCGAGCAGTACTTC. Its translation is CASSKEMTAGRDPSEQYF.

This clonotype was found once. This sequence joins TRBV5-1 and TRBJ2-1; no reliable D call. Trimming took off 5 bases at V and 5 bases at J, with 17 bases between the two ends. Germline CDR1 is SGHRS and CDR2 is YFSETQ. CDR3 length: 15 amino acids. The CDR3 DNA sequence: TGCGCCAGCAGTGCCTCAGTGTCCGTCGACAATGAGCAGTTCTTC. It yields the protein CASSASVSVDNEQFF.

The gene calls are TRBV7-2 and TRBJ2-1; D gene uncertain. Trimming took 2 bases from V and 4 from J, leaving 15 bases between them. Germline assignment: CDR1 SGHTA and CDR2 FQGNSA. CDR3 length equals 16 residues. Here the CDR3 reads CASSLRVATTYNEQFF. For the CDR3, the DNA is TGTGCCAGCAGCTTAAGGGTCGCTACTACATACAATGAGCAGTTCTTC.

A few counts support this clonotype. The chain couples TRBV27 to TRBJ1-2; 8 bases map to TRBD1. In germline, CDR1 is MNHEY, CDR2 SMNVEV (reference sequence). The V gene end was trimmed by 5 bases and the J gene end by 7 bases; junction bases not matched to a gene: 6. This CDR3 contains 13 residues. CDR3 sequence reads: CASSPQGASGYTF. Here the CDR3 DNA reads TGTGCCAGCAGTCCGCAGGGGGCGAGTGGCTACACCTTC.

The gene calls are TRBV29-1 and TRBJ1-3; no reliable D call. This CDR3 spans 12 amino acids. Trimming shortened V by 0 bases and J by 4 bases, and 4 bases separated the two germline ends. Germline-derived CDR1 and CDR2 are SQVTM and ANQGSEA. CDR3 sequence: CSVEDLGNTIYF. The CDR3 DNA sequence: TGCAGCGTTGAAGATTTGGGAAACACCATATATTTT.

The chain combines TRBV19 with TRBJ2-1, with a tentative D call TRBD1 (6 bases). Trimming pared 2 bases from V and 2 bases from J, leaving 13 bases between. This CDR3 region has 16 residues. In germline, CDR1 is LNHDA, CDR2 SQIVND (reference sequence). This chain's CDR3 is CASSIKGVDTYNEQFF. The CDR3 coding sequence is TGTGCCAGTAGTATAAAGGGGGTCGATACCTACAATGAGCAGTTCTTC.

A few counts support this clonotype. The rearrangement joins TRBV30 to TRBJ1-1; the match to TRBD1 covers 9 bases. V was pared by 3 bases and J by 6 bases, with 8 bases of the junction left unmatched. The germline gives CDR1 GTSNPN, CDR2 SVGIG (reference sequence). This CDR3 region has 14 residues. The CDR3 sequence is CAWRGTGSLAEAFF. The CDR3 coding sequence is TGTGCCTGGAGAGGGACAGGGAGTTTGGCTGAAGCTTTCTTT. Full variable domain (remainder filled in from reference TRBV30 and TRBJ1-1): SQTIHQWPATLVQPVGSPLSLECTVEGTSNPNLYWYRQAAGRGLQLLFYSVGIGQISSEVPQNLSASRPQDRQFILSSKKLLLSDSGFYLCAWRGTGSLAEAFFGQGTRLTVV.

This clonotype came up a few times. The rearrangement uses TRBV5-1 and TRBJ1-1; TRBD1 agrees at 7 bases. CDR3 length: 15 amino acids. Per germline, CDR1 SGHRS and CDR2 YFSETQ. V was pared by 4 bases and J by 4 bases, with 10 bases of the junction left unmatched. For the CDR3, the DNA is TGCGCCAGCAGCGCACAGGGGATCGGGAGCACTGAAGCTTTCTTT. The encoded protein is CASSAQGIGSTEAFF.

The rearrangement links TRBV2 to TRBJ2-7; D gene unclear. With 7 bases removed from V and 0 bases from J, the gap between germline ends came to 7 bases. CDR3 length: 12 amino acids. Germline CDR1 and CDR2: SNHLY and FYNNEI. As DNA, the CDR3 is TGTGCCAGCACAGCGATCTCCTACGAGCAGTACTTC. Translation: CASTAISYEQYF. The full variable domain, its missing parts supplied by reference TRBV2 and TRBJ2-7, is EPEVTQTPSHQVTQMGQEVILRCVPISNHLYFYWYRQILGQKVEFLVSFYNNEISEKSEIFDDQFSVERPDGSNFTLKIRSTKLEDSAMYFCASTAISYEQYFGPGTRLTVT.

The CDR3 is CASSYSIVSRYNEQFF. The CDR3 nucleotides are TGTGCCAGCAGTTACTCGATCGTAAGCCGGTACAATGAGCAGTTCTTC. The chain joins TRBV6-5 to TRBJ2-1; D ambiguous. The V and J ends lost 0 bases and 4 bases respectively, with 13 bases between them. Germline lookup yields CDR1 MNHEY and CDR2 SVGAGI. This CDR3 has 16 amino acids.

V and J are TRBV19 and TRBJ1-5; no clear D gene. The CDR3 totals 16 residues. Trimming cost V 9 bases and J 1 base, with 19 bases left between them. Germline CDR1 LNHDA, CDR2 SQIVND (reference sequence). In DNA form, the CDR3 reads TGTGCCAGCCAAGGGTCGGCTCCTCGGAGCAATCAGCCCCAGCATTTT. It specifies CASQGSAPRSNQPQHF.

This clonotype was detected a few times. J is TRBJ2-1 and V is TRBV29-1; possibly TRBD1 or TRBD2 for D (5 bases each). The V and J ends lost 4 bases and 4 bases respectively, with 14 bases between them. Germline CDR1 and CDR2: SQVTM and ANQGSEA. The CDR3 is 14 residues long. Here the CDR3 reads CSVVGGDTYNEQFF. Here the CDR3 DNA reads TGCAGCGTTGTTGGGGGAGATACTTACAATGAGCAGTTCTTC.

The V gene is TRBV11-1, the J gene TRBJ2-7; the match to TRBD2 covers 7 bases. After removal of 6 bases from V and 3 bases from J, the junction contained 17 bases not matched to a gene. Germline values: CDR1 SGHAT, CDR2 FQDESV (reference sequence). The CDR3 loop spans 17 amino acids. The CDR3 bases are TGTGCCAGCAGGTCCGACTTAGCGGGCGCGCCTTTCTACGAGCAGTACTTC. Translation: CASRSDLAGAPFYEQYF.

V is TRBV20-1 and J is TRBJ2-5, with TRBD1 matching over 12 bases. Germline V gene lookup returns CDR1 DFQATT and CDR2 SNEGSKA (reference sequence). With V trimmed by 1 base and J by 10 bases, 4 bases remained unmatched. The CDR3 runs 13 residues. The CDR3 DNA follows: TGCAGTGCTAGAGGGGACAGGGGGCTTTTCCAGTACTTC. This codes for CSARGDRGLFQYF.